This T cell receptor beta chain was sequenced in a study of OX40 agonist ivuxolimab in advanced cancers. Study context: Earlier treatment with anti-PD-1, anti-PD-L1 or anti-CTLA-4 was permitted, and about 40% had received some. Partial responses were observed in three patients, of whom one had hepatocellular carcinoma and two had cutaneous melanoma. Points from the study as a whole: Among the lowest levels of clonal expansion were found in partial responders at 0.1-3.0 mg/kg.

The cohort excluded patients with autoimmune disease history or systemic immunosuppression. Sequenced by immunoSEQ multiplex PCR; TCRdb stores in-frame clones only, minus some. The sample yields 49,000 or so clones, more than 65% seen once. Germline lookup yields CDR1 SGHTA and CDR2 FQGNSA. CDR3 length: 15 amino acids. Trimming took 5 bases from V and 3 from J; bases not matched to a gene: 8. A note on this clone: Its antigen is not identified.

The chain uses TRBV7-2 and TRBJ2-5, with TRBD1 matching over 8 bases. The specimen comprised CD4+ or CD8+ T cells sorted from blood, sampled in a trial of the OX40 agonist ivuxolimab. This clonotype originated in an adult with an advanced solid tumor such as melanoma, head and neck, liver or kidney cancer. The CDR3, as DNA: TGTGCCAGCAGCCCGGGGACAGGACAAAAAGAGACCCAGTACTTC. It encodes CASSPGTGQKETQYF.